This T cell receptor (beta chain) derives from a study of T cell responses to AZD1222 COVID-19 vaccine. V was cut by 4 bases and J by 5 bases, with 15 bases left in between. Germline CDR1 and CDR2: SGDLS and YYNGEE. The CDR3 is 14 residues long. Libraries were prepared by immunoSEQ multiplex PCR; TCRdb keeps only in-frame clonotypes and omits some of them. The table shows 77,000 or so clones, with approximately 89% occurring only once. The genes are TRBV9 and TRBJ1-2; no reliable D call. The receptor was derived from an adult who received the AZD1222 COVID-19 vaccine. The source was peripheral blood, collected 28 days after the second AZD1222 dose. CDR3 bases: TGTGCCAGCAGCCCTCAGGCGGGAGAGTATGGCTACACCTTC. This sequence encodes CASSPQAGEYGYTF. The whole variable domain, filled in from reference TRBV9 and TRBJ1-2, reads DSGVTQTPKHLITATGQRVTLRCSPRSGDLSVYWYQQSLDQGLQFLIQYYNGEERAKGNILERFSAQQFPDLHSELNLSSLELGDSALYFCASSPQAGEYGYTFGSGTRLTVV.